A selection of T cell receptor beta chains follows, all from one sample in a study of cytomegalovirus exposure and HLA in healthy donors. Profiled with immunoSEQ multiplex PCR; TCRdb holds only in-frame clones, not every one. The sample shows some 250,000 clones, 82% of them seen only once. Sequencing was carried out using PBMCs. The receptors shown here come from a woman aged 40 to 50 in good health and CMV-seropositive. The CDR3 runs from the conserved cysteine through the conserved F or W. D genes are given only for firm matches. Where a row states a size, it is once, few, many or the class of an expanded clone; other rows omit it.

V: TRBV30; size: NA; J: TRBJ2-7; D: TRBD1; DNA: TGTGCCTGGTGTACAGGGGGCTCCTACGAGCAGTACTTC; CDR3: CAWCTGGSYEQYF
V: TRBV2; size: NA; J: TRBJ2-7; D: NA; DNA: TGTGCCAGCAGAGTCGAGATTAACGAGCAGTACTTC; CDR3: CASRVEINEQYF
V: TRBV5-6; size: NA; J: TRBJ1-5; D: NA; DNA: TGTGCCAGCAGCCTGTTCGGTACGCCCCAGCATTTT; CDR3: CASSLFGTPQHF
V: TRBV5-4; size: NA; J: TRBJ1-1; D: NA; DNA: TGTGCCAGCAGCCCGCAGACAGCTATGAACACTGAAGCTTTCTTT; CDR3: CASSPQTAMNTEAFF
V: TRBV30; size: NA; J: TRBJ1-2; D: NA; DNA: TGTGCCTGGAGTGCGACAAGAATCCCAAACTATGGCTACACCTTC; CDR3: CAWSATRIPNYGYTF
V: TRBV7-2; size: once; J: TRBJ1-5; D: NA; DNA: TGTGCCAGCAGCGAAATAACAGGGAAACAGCCCCAGCATTTT; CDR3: CASSEITGKQPQHF
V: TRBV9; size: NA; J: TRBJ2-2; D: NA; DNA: TGTGCCAGCAGCGTAGTAACTAGTTCCGGGGAGCTGTTTTTT; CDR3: CASSVVTSSGELFF
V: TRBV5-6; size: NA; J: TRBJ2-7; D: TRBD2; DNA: TGTGCCAGCAGGTCGGAGGGAAGCGGGGCTAGGGAGCAGTACTTC; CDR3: CASRSEGSGAREQYF
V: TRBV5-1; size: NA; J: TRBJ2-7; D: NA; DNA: TGCGCCAGCAGCTTGGGGGGCAGGGAATCCTACGAGCAGTACTTC; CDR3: CASSLGGRESYEQYF
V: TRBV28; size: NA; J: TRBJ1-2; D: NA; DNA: TGTGCACTCATAGCTAACTATGGCTACACCTTC; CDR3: CALIANYGYTF
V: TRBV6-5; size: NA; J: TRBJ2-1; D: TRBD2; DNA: TGTGCCAGCAGTTATGCGGGCGGGGGTCCTTTCAATGAGCAGTTCTTC; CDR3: CASSYAGGGPFNEQFF
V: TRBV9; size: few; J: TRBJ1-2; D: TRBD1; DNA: TGTGCCAGCAGCGTAGGACAGGGGTATGGCTATGGCTACACCTTC; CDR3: CASSVGQGYGYGYTF
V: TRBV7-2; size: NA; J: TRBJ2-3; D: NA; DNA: TGTGCCAGCGCAATAGCAGATACGCAGTATTTT; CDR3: CASAIADTQYF
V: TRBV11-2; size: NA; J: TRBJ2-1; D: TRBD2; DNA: TGTGCCAGCAGCATTCCCCGGACTAGCGGGCCATTCTACAATGAGCAGTTCTTC; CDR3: CASSIPRTSGPFYNEQFF
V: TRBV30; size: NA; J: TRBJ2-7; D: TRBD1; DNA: TGTGCCTGGAGTGTACTGGGGGCAGGGGGTTACGAGCAGTACTTC; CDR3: CAWSVLGAGGYEQYF
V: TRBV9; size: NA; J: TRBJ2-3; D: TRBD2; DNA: TGTGCCAGCAGCGTAGCTAGCGGGGGGGATACGCAGTATTTT; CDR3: CASSVASGGDTQYF
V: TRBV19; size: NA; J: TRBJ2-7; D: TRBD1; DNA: TGTGCCAGTAGTGTTCGGACAGGACCCAACTACGAGCAGTACTTC; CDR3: CASSVRTGPNYEQYF
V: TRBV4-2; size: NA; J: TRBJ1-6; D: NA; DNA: TGTGCCAGCAGCCAAGATTTAGCCCCTTTTACAGGGTTCAATTCACCCCTCCACTTT; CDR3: CASSQDLAPFTGFNSPLHF
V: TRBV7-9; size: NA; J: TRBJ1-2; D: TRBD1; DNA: TGTGCCAGCAGCTCCCGCCCCGGACAGGGTTTAGGTGGCTACACCTTC; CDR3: CASSSRPGQGLGGYTF
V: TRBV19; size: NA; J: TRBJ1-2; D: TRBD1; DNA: TGTGCCAGTACTATCGGGACAGGGGTCGGCAATGGCTACACCTTC; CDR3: CASTIGTGVGNGYTF
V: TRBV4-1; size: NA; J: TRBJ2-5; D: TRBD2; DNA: TGCGCCAGCAGCTCAGGGCGGGGGGGCTACCAAGAGACCCAGTACTTC; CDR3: CASSSGRGGYQETQYF
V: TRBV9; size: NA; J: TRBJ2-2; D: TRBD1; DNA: TGTGCCAGCAGCGTTAGGGGGCTCACCGGGGAGCTGTTTTTT; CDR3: CASSVRGLTGELFF
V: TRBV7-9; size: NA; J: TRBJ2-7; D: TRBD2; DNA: TGTGCCAGCAGCTTAGGGGCGGGAGGGCCTTACGAGCAGTACTTC; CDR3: CASSLGAGGPYEQYF
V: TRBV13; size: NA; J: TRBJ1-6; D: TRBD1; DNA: TGTGCCAGCAGCTTAGCGGGGACAGGCATGAATTCACCCCTCCACTTT; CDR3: CASSLAGTGMNSPLHF
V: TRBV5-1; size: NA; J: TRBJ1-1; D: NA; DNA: TGCGCCAGCAGCCCGGACAAGGCAAATATTGAAGCTTTCTTT; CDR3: CASSPDKANIEAFF
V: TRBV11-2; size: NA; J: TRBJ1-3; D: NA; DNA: TGTGCCAGCAGCTTTGCGGGGGCCGGAAACACCATATATTTT; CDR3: CASSFAGAGNTIYF